This is a list of T cell receptor beta chains from one sample in a study of OX40 agonist ivuxolimab in advanced cancers. Measured with immunoSEQ multiplex PCR; TCRdb has only the in-frame clones, and not every one. The sample lists tens of thousands of clones, about nine tenths seen once, with roughly 2.1% in the top ten. The starting material was CD4+ or CD8+ T cells sorted from blood, obtained in a trial of the OX40 agonist ivuxolimab. The receptors were gathered from an adult with an advanced solid tumor such as melanoma, head and neck, liver or kidney cancer. Both conserved end residues are part of each CDR3. A D gene is named only where the DNA matches it firmly. A clone size is listed for some rows: how often the clone was seen (once, few, many), or a class if it is expanded.

DNA: TGTGCCAGCAGCTCTCGACAGGGAGAGAGGATCGGGGAGCTGTTTTTT
CDR3: CASSSRQGERIGELFF
size: .
D: TRBD1
V: TRBV5-4
J: TRBJ2-2

DNA: TGTGCCAGCAGTGCTGACAGGAACACTGAAGCTTTCTTT
CDR3: CASSADRNTEAFF
size: .
D: .
V: TRBV6-5
J: TRBJ1-1

DNA: TGTGCCAGTAGTATGGATGGGACTCAGGGCTACGAGCAGTACTTC
CDR3: CASSMDGTQGYEQYF
size: .
D: .
V: TRBV19
J: TRBJ2-7

DNA: TGTGCCAGCAGTCTACTGGTAGGGGGCTTCGAAAACATTCAGTACTTC
CDR3: CASSLLVGGFENIQYF
size: .
D: TRBD1
V: TRBV6-6
J: TRBJ2-4

DNA: TGTGCCTGGAGTCGACAGCACGAGCAGTACTTC
CDR3: CAWSRQHEQYF
size: .
D: .
V: TRBV30
J: TRBJ2-7

DNA: TGCAGCGTTGTGCTAGGGAGAGTGGGGTCTGGTGAAAAACTGTTTTTT
CDR3: CSVVLGRVGSGEKLFF
size: .
D: .
V: TRBV29-1
J: TRBJ1-4

DNA: TGTGCCAGCAGAGAGGACGGAACCACAGATACGCAGTATTTT
CDR3: CASREDGTTDTQYF
size: .
D: .
V: TRBV7-9
J: TRBJ2-3

DNA: TGTGCCAGCAGTTTGACAGGGTTCTCCGAGCAGTACTTC
CDR3: CASSLTGFSEQYF
size: .
D: TRBD1
V: TRBV6-1
J: TRBJ2-7

DNA: TGTGCCAGCAGTGACTACAGGGGGCGAGTCGGAAACACCATATATTTT
CDR3: CASSDYRGRVGNTIYF
size: .
D: TRBD1
V: TRBV6-1
J: TRBJ1-3

DNA: TGCGCCAGCAGCTTGACAGGGGACGAGACCCAGTACTTC
CDR3: CASSLTGDETQYF
size: .
D: TRBD1
V: TRBV5-1
J: TRBJ2-5

DNA: TGTGCCAGCAAGTCCGTGGGACTCACGAACACCGGGGAGCTGTTTTTT
CDR3: CASKSVGLTNTGELFF
size: .
D: .
V: TRBV11-2
J: TRBJ2-2

DNA: TGTGCCAGCACCTCGGGAGGCCCCACAACGGGCGGGGAGCTGTTTTTT
CDR3: CASTSGGPTTGGELFF
size: .
D: TRBD2
V: TRBV5-4
J: TRBJ2-2

DNA: TGTGCCAGCAGTGAACTAGCGGGAGCCGCAGATACGCAGTATTTT
CDR3: CASSELAGAADTQYF
size: .
D: TRBD2
V: TRBV25-1
J: TRBJ2-3

DNA: TGTGCCAGCAGCTTAGTACCCCAGCGGGCTGGCACAGATACGCAGTATTTT
CDR3: CASSLVPQRAGTDTQYF
size: .
D: .
V: TRBV7-2
J: TRBJ2-3

DNA: TGTGCCAGCAGCTTAGAAAACGGGCTCTACAATGAGCAGTTCTTC
CDR3: CASSLENGLYNEQFF
size: .
D: .
V: TRBV7-6
J: TRBJ2-1

DNA: TGCGCCAGCAGCTCGGAGGGATCTAGCGGGAGTCGGGAAGAGACCCAGTACTTC
CDR3: CASSSEGSSGSREETQYF
size: once
D: TRBD2
V: TRBV5-1
J: TRBJ2-5

DNA: TGCGCCAGCTCCCAGCCGGGGACTAATGCAGATACGCAGTATTTT
CDR3: CASSQPGTNADTQYF
size: .
D: TRBD2
V: TRBV5-1
J: TRBJ2-3

DNA: TGTGCCAGCAGCTTAGCTACGGCGGGCCCCTACGAGCAGTACTTC
CDR3: CASSLATAGPYEQYF
size: .
D: .
V: TRBV11-2
J: TRBJ2-7

DNA: TGTGCCAGCAGCCTCAGACTCTACGACACTGAAGCTTTCTTT
CDR3: CASSLRLYDTEAFF
size: .
D: .
V: TRBV7-2
J: TRBJ1-1

DNA: TGTGCCAGCAGCTTAGGGCAGGGACCCCAAGAGACCCAGTACTTC
CDR3: CASSLGQGPQETQYF
size: .
D: .
V: TRBV7-3
J: TRBJ2-5

DNA: TGTGCCAGCAGCCCAGGACAGGGGCCCCAAGAGACCCAGTACTTC
CDR3: CASSPGQGPQETQYF
size: once
D: TRBD1
V: TRBV25-1
J: TRBJ2-5

DNA: TGTGCCAGTAGTACAGGGGTCGACTATGGCTACACCTTC
CDR3: CASSTGVDYGYTF
size: .
D: .
V: TRBV19
J: TRBJ1-2

DNA: TGTGCCAGCAGAGCGGGACAGCTGAACACTGAAGCTTTCTTT
CDR3: CASRAGQLNTEAFF
size: .
D: TRBD1
V: TRBV25-1
J: TRBJ1-1

DNA: TGCGCCAGCAGCTTGGGGCGGGATCGTGAGCAGTTCTTC
CDR3: CASSLGRDREQFF
size: .
D: .
V: TRBV5-1
J: TRBJ2-1

DNA: TGTGCCAGCTCAGGGGACATTCGACAGGGCTACACCTTC
CDR3: CASSGDIRQGYTF
size: few
D: .
V: TRBV18
J: TRBJ1-2

DNA: TGTGCCAGCAGTTTGCTCAGGACTGAAGCTTTCTTT
CDR3: CASSLLRTEAFF
size: .
D: .
V: TRBV28
J: TRBJ1-1

DNA: TGTGCCAGCGGGGGCACAGATACGCAGTATTTT
CDR3: CASGGTDTQYF
size: .
D: .
V: TRBV7-9
J: TRBJ2-3

DNA: TGTGCCAGCAGCGACCCCTGGGTCGATACGCAGTATTTT
CDR3: CASSDPWVDTQYF
size: .
D: .
V: TRBV5-4
J: TRBJ2-3

DNA: TGTGCCAGCAGCCAACTACTAGCGGGAGGCCTTAGGGATGAGCAGTTCTTC
CDR3: CASSQLLAGGLRDEQFF
size: few
D: TRBD2
V: TRBV14
J: TRBJ2-1

DNA: TGTGCCAGCAGCGTAGCGAAGGACGCCTACAATGAGCAGTTCTTC
CDR3: CASSVAKDAYNEQFF
size: .
D: .
V: TRBV9
J: TRBJ2-1

DNA: TGTGCCAGCAGTTTAGGCCGGTTTTCTGGGAAGCAGTACTTC
CDR3: CASSLGRFSGKQYF
size: .
D: .
V: TRBV27
J: TRBJ2-7

DNA: TGCAGCCTTGATGGGGAGACCCAGTACTTC
CDR3: CSLDGETQYF
size: .
D: .
V: TRBV20-1
J: TRBJ2-5

DNA: TGTGCCAGCAGCCCCCAGACTAGCGCAAATGAGCAGTTCTTC
CDR3: CASSPQTSANEQFF
size: once
D: TRBD2
V: TRBV7-2
J: TRBJ2-1

DNA: TGTGCCAGCAGCGCACACGGGACAGGGGGCACTGAAGCTTTCTTT
CDR3: CASSAHGTGGTEAFF
size: .
D: TRBD1
V: TRBV25-1
J: TRBJ1-1

DNA: TGTGCCAGCAGCGCCCGGGACACAGCTAACTATGGCTACACCTTC
CDR3: CASSARDTANYGYTF
size: .
D: .
V: TRBV5-4
J: TRBJ1-2

DNA: TGTGCCAGCAGCTTTTGGTCGGGAGCGGTCAATGAGCAGTTCTTC
CDR3: CASSFWSGAVNEQFF
size: .
D: .
V: TRBV11-3
J: TRBJ2-1

DNA: TGTGCCAGCAGTTTGTTTGTCAATTCACCCCTCCACTTT
CDR3: CASSLFVNSPLHF
size: .
D: .
V: TRBV27
J: TRBJ1-6

DNA: TGTGCCAGCAGCGAGGCCGCAACTAATGAAAAACTGTTTTTT
CDR3: CASSEAATNEKLFF
size: .
D: .
V: TRBV9
J: TRBJ1-4

DNA: TGCGCCAGCAGCTTAGGGACTAGCGGGAGGAGCACCGGGGAGCTGTTTTTT
CDR3: CASSLGTSGRSTGELFF
size: .
D: TRBD2
V: TRBV5-1
J: TRBJ2-2

DNA: TGTGCCAGCAGCTTTGAAGCGGGACTACGGACAGATACGCAGTATTTT
CDR3: CASSFEAGLRTDTQYF
size: .
D: TRBD2
V: TRBV7-9
J: TRBJ2-3

DNA: TGTGCCAGTAGTGGGGGAGGGTTGGATCAGCCCCAGCATTTT
CDR3: CASSGGGLDQPQHF
size: .
D: .
V: TRBV19
J: TRBJ1-5

DNA: TGCGCCAGCAGTGAGCAGGGAGGATTCACTGAAGCTTTCTTT
CDR3: CASSEQGGFTEAFF
size: .
D: .
V: TRBV10-2
J: TRBJ1-1

DNA: TGTGCCTGGAGTAGGGGACAGTGGAATGAAAAACTGTTTTTT
CDR3: CAWSRGQWNEKLFF
size: .
D: TRBD1
V: TRBV30
J: TRBJ1-4

DNA: TGTGCCATCAGTTGGGACACTTTGGGAGATACGCAGTATTTT
CDR3: CAISWDTLGDTQYF
size: .
D: .
V: TRBV10-3
J: TRBJ2-3

DNA: TGTGCCAGTAGTATAGGGGCAGGGGGAGACGCTGAAGCTTTCTTT
CDR3: CASSIGAGGDAEAFF
size: once
D: TRBD1
V: TRBV19
J: TRBJ1-1

DNA: TGTGCCAGCAGCTTGTGGGGAAACGGCAATCAGCCCCAGCATTTT
CDR3: CASSLWGNGNQPQHF
size: .
D: .
V: TRBV5-6
J: TRBJ1-5

DNA: TGTGCCAGCAGCCCTAGCGGAGTCTCCTACAATGAGCAGTTCTTC
CDR3: CASSPSGVSYNEQFF
size: .
D: TRBD2
V: TRBV5-4
J: TRBJ2-1